One and the same sample provided the 11 T cell receptor beta chains below, sequenced in a study of T cell repertoires in cytomegalovirus infection. MiXCR was run by TCRdb on the reads, yielding one entry per CDR3 protein. The data show about 180,000 distinct CDR3 sequences, approximately 15% seen once. Input material: PBMCs. Receptors were obtained from a human donor in good health (CMV status not recorded). Some clones in this sample may be carry-over from other donors' samples.

The chain is built from TRBV28 and TRBJ1-5; D is unclear. The CDR3 contains 12 residues. CDR1 is MDHEN and CDR2 is SYDVKM in the germline V gene. The germline V and J ends were trimmed by 3 bases and 7 bases, with 7 bases remaining between them. The CDR3 protein is CASSFGKQPQHF. The CDR3 DNA reads as TGTGCCAGCAGTTTTGGAAAACAGCCCCAGCATTTT.

The chain has TRBV6-1 and TRBJ2-3; 10 bases line up with TRBD1. With V trimmed by 8 bases and J by 7 bases, 12 bases remained unmatched. The CDR3 length is 15 residues. Germline V gene sequence: CDR1 MNHNS, CDR2 SASEGT. The CDR3 nucleotides read TGTGCCAGCCCGCAACTGGGACAGGGGTCCCATACGCAGTATTTT. It encodes CASPQLGQGSHTQYF.

V is TRBV29-1 and J is TRBJ2-7, with D possibly TRBD1 on 6 matching bases. Germline V gene sequence: CDR1 SQVTM, CDR2 ANQGSEA. The V and J ends lost 6 bases and 4 bases respectively, with 13 bases between them. The CDR3 has 12 residues. The CDR3 region has the DNA TGCAGCGTCACAGGGCCTGGGTACGAGCAGTACTTC. This sequence encodes CSVTGPGYEQYF.

This clonotype came up a few times. With a much larger clone just one base away, this may be a read error. This rearrangement joins TRBV7-2 to TRBJ2-5; 9 nucleotides line up with TRBD2. Germline V gene sequence: CDR1 SGHTA, CDR2 FQGNSA. This CDR3 is 17 amino acids long. The CDR3 sequence is CASNLAMAGGDQETQYF. For the CDR3, the DNA is TGTGCCAGCAACTTAGCGATGGCGGGAGGGGACCAAGAGACCCAGTACTTC.

The chain employs TRBV24-1 and TRBJ2-1, with TRBD2 as a possible D gene (5 bases). Germline CDR1 and CDR2: KGHDR and SFDVKD. The CDR3 totals 14 residues. Deletions cut 2 bases from V and 7 bases from J, with 11 bases between. CDR3 amino acids: CATSDSWTGNEQFF. CDR3 DNA sequence: TGTGCCACCAGTGATTCCTGGACTGGAAATGAGCAGTTCTTC.

The chain couples TRBV19 to TRBJ1-5; D not resolved. CDR1 is LNHDA and CDR2 is SQIVND in the germline V gene (reference sequence). This CDR3 has 14 residues. Trimming shortened V by 3 bases and J by 0 bases, and 6 bases separated the two germline ends. Written as DNA, the CDR3 is TGTGCCAGTAGTATGTTCGGTAGCAATCAGCCCCAGCATTTT. Translated: CASSMFGSNQPQHF.

The chain recombines TRBV5-1 with TRBJ2-2; the match to TRBD2 covers 9 bases. This CDR3 comprises 15 residues. Germline V gene sequence: CDR1 SGHRS, CDR2 YFSETQ. V lost 1 base, J lost 5 bases, and 3 bases stayed unmatched. The CDR3 DNA follows: TGCGCCAGCAGCTTGACCCTAGCGGGAACCGGGGAGCTGTTTTTT. Residues: CASSLTLAGTGELFF.

This clonotype was observed many times. The gene calls are TRBV12-3 or TRBV12-4 and TRBJ2-3; 11 positions agree with TRBD2. This CDR3 is 18 amino acids long. V lost 5 bases to trimming and J lost 1 base; unmatched junction nucleotides: 11. CDR3 nucleotides: TGTGCCAGCAGTCCCCGTCGCCTACTAGCGGGGGGCACAGATACGCAGTATTTT. Its protein is CASSPRRLLAGGTDTQYF.

This clonotype was observed many times. This chain links TRBV6-1 with TRBJ2-1, with 13 positions matching TRBD2. Unmatched junction bases numbered 11, after V lost 6 bases and J lost 0 bases. There are 19 residues in the CDR3. The germline CDR1 and CDR2 sequences are MNHNS and SASEGT. The CDR3 protein is CASSSGTSGEWFSYNEQFF. The CDR3 DNA reads TGTGCCAGCAGCTCAGGGACTAGCGGGGAATGGTTCTCCTACAATGAGCAGTTCTTC.

The chain uses TRBV12-5 and TRBJ2-1, with 7 bases fitting TRBD2. With V trimmed by 6 bases and J by 8 bases, 4 bases remained unmatched. Germline V gives CDR1 LGHNT, CDR2 FRNRAP. CDR3 length: 12 amino acids. The CDR3 DNA reads as TGTGCTAGTGGCCTGGGGGGGTATGAGCAGTTCTTC. Translation gives CASGLGGYEQFF.

V and J are TRBV20-1 and TRBJ2-7, with TRBD2 identical over 10 bases. The CDR3 spans 15 residues. The V and J ends lost 1 base and 1 base, in that order; junction bases with no gene match: 4. The V gene's germline CDR1 is DFQATT and CDR2 SNEGSKA (reference sequence). The CDR3 DNA follows: TGCAGTGCTAGAGGAGCGGGAGGGCGGTCCTACGAGCAGTACTTC. It translates to CSARGAGGRSYEQYF.